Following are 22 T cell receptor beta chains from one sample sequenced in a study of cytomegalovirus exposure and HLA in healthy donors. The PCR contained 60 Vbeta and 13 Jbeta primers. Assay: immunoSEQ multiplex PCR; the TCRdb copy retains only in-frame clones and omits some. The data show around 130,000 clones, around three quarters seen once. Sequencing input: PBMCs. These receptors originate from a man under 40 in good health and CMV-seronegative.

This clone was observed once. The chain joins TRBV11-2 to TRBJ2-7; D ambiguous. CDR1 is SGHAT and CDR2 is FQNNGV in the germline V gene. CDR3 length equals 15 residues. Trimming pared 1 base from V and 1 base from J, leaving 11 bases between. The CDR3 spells CASSLVLAVSYEQYF. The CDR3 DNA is TGTGCCAGCAGCTTAGTCCTCGCAGTTTCCTACGAGCAGTACTTC.

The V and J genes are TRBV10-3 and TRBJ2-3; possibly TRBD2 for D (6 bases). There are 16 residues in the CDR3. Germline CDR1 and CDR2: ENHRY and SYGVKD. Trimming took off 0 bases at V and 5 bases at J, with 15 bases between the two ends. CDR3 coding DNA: TGTGCCATCAGTGAGTCGGGGGAGCGGGTCGAAGATACGCAGTATTTT. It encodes CAISESGERVEDTQYF.

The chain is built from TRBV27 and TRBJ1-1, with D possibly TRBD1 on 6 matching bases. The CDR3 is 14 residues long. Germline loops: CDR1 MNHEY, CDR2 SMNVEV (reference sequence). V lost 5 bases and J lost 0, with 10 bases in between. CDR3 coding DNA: TGTGCCAGCAGTCCTGGGACATTGAACACTGAAGCTTTCTTT. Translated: CASSPGTLNTEAFF.

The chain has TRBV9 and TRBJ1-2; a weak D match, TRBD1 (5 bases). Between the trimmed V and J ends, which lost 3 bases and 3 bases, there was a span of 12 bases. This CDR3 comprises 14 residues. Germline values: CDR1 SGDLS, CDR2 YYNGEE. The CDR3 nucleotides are TGTGCCAGCAGCGCCGACAGATACTACTATGGCTACACCTTC. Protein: CASSADRYYYGYTF.

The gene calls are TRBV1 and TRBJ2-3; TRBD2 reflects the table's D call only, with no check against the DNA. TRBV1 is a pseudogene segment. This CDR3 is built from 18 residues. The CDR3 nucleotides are TGCACCAGCAGCCAAGATGGGGAAAGCGGGGGGACGACAGATACGCAGTATTTT. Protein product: CTSSQDGESGGTTDTQYF.

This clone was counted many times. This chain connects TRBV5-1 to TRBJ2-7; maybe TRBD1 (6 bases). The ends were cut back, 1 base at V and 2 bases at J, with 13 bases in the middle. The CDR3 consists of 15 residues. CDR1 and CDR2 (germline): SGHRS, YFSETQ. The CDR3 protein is CASSLSQGRTYEQYF. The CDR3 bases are TGCGCCAGCAGCTTGAGTCAGGGGCGTACCTACGAGCAGTACTTC. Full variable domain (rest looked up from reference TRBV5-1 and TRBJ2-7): KAGVTQTPRYLIKTRGQQVTLSCSPISGHRSVSWYQQTPGQGLQFLFEYFSETQRNKGNFPGRFSGRQFSNSRSEMNVSTLELGDSALYLCASSLSQGRTYEQYFGPGTRLTVT.

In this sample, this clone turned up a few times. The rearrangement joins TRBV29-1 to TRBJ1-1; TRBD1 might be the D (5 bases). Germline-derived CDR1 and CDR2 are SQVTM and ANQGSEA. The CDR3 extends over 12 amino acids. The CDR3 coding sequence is TGCATTGTTGGGGGGTTGAACACTGAAGCTTTCTTT. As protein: CIVGGLNTEAFF.

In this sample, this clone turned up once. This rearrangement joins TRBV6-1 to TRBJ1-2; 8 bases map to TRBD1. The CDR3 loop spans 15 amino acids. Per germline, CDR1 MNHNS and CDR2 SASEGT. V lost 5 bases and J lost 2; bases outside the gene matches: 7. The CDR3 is CASSLGDRTNYGYTF. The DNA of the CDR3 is TGTGCCAGCAGTTTAGGGGACAGGACAAACTATGGCTACACCTTC.

The CDR3 loop is CASSYLAGSSYEQYF. The CDR3 region has the DNA TGTGCCAGCAGCTATCTAGCGGGAAGCAGCTACGAGCAGTACTTC. This chain links TRBV7-2 with TRBJ2-7, with 9 bases lining up with TRBD2. CDR1 SGHTA and CDR2 FQGNSA come from the germline V gene. This CDR3 comprises 15 residues. V dropped 4 bases and J dropped 3; count of bases not matched to a gene: 7. Full variable domain (rest looked up from reference TRBV7-2 and TRBJ2-7): GAGVSQSPSNKVTEKGKDVELRCDPISGHTALYWYRQSLGQGLEFLIYFQGNSAPDKSGLPSDRFSAERTGGSVSTLTIQRTQQEDSAVYLCASSYLAGSSYEQYFGPGTRLTVT.

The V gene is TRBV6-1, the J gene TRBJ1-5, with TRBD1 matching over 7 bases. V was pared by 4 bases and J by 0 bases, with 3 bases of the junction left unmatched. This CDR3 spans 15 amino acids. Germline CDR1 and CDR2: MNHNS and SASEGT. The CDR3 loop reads CASSGTGHSNQPQHF. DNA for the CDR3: TGTGCCAGCAGTGGGACAGGCCATAGCAATCAGCCCCAGCATTTT.

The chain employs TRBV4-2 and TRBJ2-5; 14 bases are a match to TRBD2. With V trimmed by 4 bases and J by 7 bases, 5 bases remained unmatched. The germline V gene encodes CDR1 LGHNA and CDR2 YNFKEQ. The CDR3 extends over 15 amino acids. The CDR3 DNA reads TGTGCCAGCAGCCGGGGACTAGCGGGAGAGGCGACCCAGTACTTC. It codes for CASSRGLAGEATQYF.

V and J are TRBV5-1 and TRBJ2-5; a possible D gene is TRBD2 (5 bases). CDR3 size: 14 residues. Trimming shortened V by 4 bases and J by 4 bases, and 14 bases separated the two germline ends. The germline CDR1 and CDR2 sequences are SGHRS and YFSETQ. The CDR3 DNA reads TGCGCCAGCAGCGAATTACTAGGAGGAGAGACCCAGTACTTC. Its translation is CASSELLGGETQYF.

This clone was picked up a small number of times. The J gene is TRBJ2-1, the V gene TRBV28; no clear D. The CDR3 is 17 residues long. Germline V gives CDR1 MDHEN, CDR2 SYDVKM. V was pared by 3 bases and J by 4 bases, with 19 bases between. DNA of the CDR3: TGTGCCAGCAGTTTTAACTGGGCCCAGTTCACGTACAATGAGCAGTTCTTC. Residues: CASSFNWAQFTYNEQFF.

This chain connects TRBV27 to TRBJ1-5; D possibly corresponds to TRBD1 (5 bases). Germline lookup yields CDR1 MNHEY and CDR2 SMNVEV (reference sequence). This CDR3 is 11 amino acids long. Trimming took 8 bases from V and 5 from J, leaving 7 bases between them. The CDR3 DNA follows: TGTGCCAGCGGGGGGTATCAGCCCCAGCATTTT. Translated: CASGGYQPQHF.

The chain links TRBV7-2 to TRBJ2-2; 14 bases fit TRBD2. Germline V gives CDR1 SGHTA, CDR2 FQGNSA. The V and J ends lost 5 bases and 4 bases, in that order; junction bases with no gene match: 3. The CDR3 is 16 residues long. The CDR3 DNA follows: TGTGCCAGCAGCGTAGGACTAGCGGGAGGCACCGGGGAGCTGTTTTTT. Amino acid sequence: CASSVGLAGGTGELFF.

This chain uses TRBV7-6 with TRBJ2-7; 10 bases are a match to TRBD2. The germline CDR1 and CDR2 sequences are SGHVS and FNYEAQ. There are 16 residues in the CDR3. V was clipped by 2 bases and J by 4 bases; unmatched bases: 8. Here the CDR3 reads CASSLLSGTSVYEQYF. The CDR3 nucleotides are TGTGCCAGCAGCTTATTATCCGGGACTAGCGTGTACGAGCAGTACTTC.

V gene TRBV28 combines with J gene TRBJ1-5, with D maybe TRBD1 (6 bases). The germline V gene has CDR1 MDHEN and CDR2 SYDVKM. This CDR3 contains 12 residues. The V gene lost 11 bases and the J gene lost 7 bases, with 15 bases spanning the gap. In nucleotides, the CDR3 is TGTGCCGCCCAAGGGGGGGGACAGCCCCAGCATTTT. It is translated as CAAQGGGQPQHF.

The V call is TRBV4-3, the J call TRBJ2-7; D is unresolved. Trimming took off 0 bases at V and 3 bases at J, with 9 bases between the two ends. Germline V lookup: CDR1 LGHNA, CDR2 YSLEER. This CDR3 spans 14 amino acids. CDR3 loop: CASSQDVQIYEQYF. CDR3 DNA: TGCGCCAGCAGCCAAGACGTGCAGATCTACGAGCAGTACTTC.

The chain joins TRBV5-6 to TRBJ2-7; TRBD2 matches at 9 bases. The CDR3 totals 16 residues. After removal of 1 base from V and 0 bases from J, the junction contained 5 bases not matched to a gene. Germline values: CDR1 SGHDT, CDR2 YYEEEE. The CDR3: CASSLPLAGSSYEQYF. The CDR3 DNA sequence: TGTGCCAGCAGCTTGCCCCTAGCGGGGAGCTCCTACGAGCAGTACTTC.

CDR3 region: CASSQDSQGATGELFF. The CDR3 bases are TGCGCCAGCAGCCAAGATTCACAGGGGGCTACCGGGGAGCTGTTTTTT. The chain links TRBV4-3 to TRBJ2-2; 9 nucleotides agree with TRBD1. Unmatched junction bases numbered 4, after V lost 0 bases and J lost 5 bases. The V gene's germline CDR1 is LGHNA and CDR2 YSLEER. The CDR3 has 16 amino acids.

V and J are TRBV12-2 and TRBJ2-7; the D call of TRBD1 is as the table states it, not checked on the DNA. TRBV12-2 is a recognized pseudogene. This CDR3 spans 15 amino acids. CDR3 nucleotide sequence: TGTGCAAGTCGCTTAGAGGACAGGGGTGACTACGAGCAGTACTTC. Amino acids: CASRLEDRGDYEQYF.

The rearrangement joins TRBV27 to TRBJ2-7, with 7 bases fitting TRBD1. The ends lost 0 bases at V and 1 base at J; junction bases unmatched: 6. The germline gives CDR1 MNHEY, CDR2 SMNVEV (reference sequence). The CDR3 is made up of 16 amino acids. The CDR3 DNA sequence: TGTGCCAGCAGTTTATCGGTGGGGACAGTTTCCTACGAGCAGTACTTC. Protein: CASSLSVGTVSYEQYF.